This TCR beta chain emerged from a study of T cell responses to AZD1222 COVID-19 vaccine. Overall study findings and caveats: Two AZD1222 administrations were followed by greater Spike-specific TCR breadth and depth.

Sequencing was performed with immunoSEQ multiplex PCR; in TCRdb, only in-frame clones are kept and a portion is missing. The sample has 150,000 to 200,000 clones; around nine tenths are singletons. Points on this clone: Its antigen is unidentified.

Germline CDR1 reads WSHSY; CDR2 reads SAAADI. This CDR3 comprises 15 residues. Trimming removed 5 bases at V and 3 bases at J, with 13 bases between. The chain recombines TRBV10-2 with TRBJ2-2, with D possibly being TRBD1 (6 bases). This clonotype was obtained from an adult in good health. Material: peripheral blood, obtained on day 0 of AZD1222 vaccination. CDR3 coding DNA: TGCGCCAGCAGTTGGGGGCCAGGTGACACCGGGGAGCTGTTTTTT. Translating gives CASSWGPGDTGELFF.